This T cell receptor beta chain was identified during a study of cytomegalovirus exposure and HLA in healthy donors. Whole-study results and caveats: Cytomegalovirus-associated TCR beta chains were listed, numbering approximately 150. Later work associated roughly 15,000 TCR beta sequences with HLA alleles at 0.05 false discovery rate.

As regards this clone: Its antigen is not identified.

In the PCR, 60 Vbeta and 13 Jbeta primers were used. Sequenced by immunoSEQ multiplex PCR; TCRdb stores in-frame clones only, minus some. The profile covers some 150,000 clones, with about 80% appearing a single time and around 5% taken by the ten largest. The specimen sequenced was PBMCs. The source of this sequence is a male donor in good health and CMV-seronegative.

CDR3 region: CASSLARVGSGANVLTF. The CDR3 bases are TGTGCCAGCAGCTTAGCCAGGGTGGGCTCTGGGGCCAACGTCCTGACTTTC. The chain couples TRBV7-2 to TRBJ2-6; a weak D match, TRBD1 (5 bases). The germline V and J ends were trimmed by 0 bases and 0 bases, with 9 bases remaining between them. Per germline, CDR1 SGHTA and CDR2 FQGNSA. The CDR3 loop spans 17 amino acids.